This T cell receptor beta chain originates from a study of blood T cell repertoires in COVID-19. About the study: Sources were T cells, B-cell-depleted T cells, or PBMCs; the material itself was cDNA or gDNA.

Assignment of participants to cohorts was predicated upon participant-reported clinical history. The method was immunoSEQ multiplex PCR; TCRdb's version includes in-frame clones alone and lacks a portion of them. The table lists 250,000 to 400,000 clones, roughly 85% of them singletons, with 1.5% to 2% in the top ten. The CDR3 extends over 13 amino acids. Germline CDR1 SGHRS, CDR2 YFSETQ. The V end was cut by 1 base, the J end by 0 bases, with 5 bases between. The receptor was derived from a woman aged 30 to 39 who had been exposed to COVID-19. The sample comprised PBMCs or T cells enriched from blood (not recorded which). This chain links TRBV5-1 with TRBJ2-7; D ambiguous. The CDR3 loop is CASSLTPSYEQYF. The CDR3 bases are TGCGCCAGCAGCTTGACACCCTCCTACGAGCAGTACTTC. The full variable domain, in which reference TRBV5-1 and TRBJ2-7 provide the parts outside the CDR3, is KAGVTQTPRYLIKTRGQQVTLSCSPISGHRSVSWYQQTPGQGLQFLFEYFSETQRNKGNFPGRFSGRQFSNSRSEMNVSTLELGDSALYLCASSLTPSYEQYFGPGTRLTVT.